The 9 T cell receptor beta chains below were found in one sample sequenced in a study of blood T cell repertoires in COVID-19. Produced via immunoSEQ multiplex PCR; TCRdb's table is partial and in-frame only. The top ten clones hold under 8.5% of a sample with 350,000 to 450,000 clones, 86% of them seen once. Sequencing input: peripheral blood. These receptors were taken from a woman aged 55-69 years with COVID-19, enrolled during active disease.

In DNA, the CDR3 is TGTGCCAGCAGCCCCGGGGACAGGGAAGGCACTGAAGCTTTCTTT. Its protein product is CASSPGDREGTEAFF. The chain carries TRBV7-9 and TRBJ1-1; 9 bases map to TRBD1. The germline gives CDR1 SEHNR, CDR2 FQNEAQ (reference sequence). V shed 5 bases, J shed 4 bases, and the junction held 8 bases outside the gene matches. This CDR3 is 15 amino acids long.

V usage is TRBV2 and J usage is TRBJ1-4; 9 bases fit TRBD1. The germline gives CDR1 SNHLY, CDR2 FYNNEI. The CDR3 has 17 residues. J was trimmed by 7 bases and V by 1 base; bases with no gene match: 10. The CDR3 reads CASSEGTAGTGSEKLFF. CDR3 in DNA: TGTGCCAGCAGTGAAGGCACTGCCGGGACAGGGTCTGAAAAACTGTTTTTT.

This sequence joins TRBV21-1 and TRBJ2-3; the DNA was not compared with TRBD1, the D call given in the table. TRBV21-1 corresponds to a pseudogene. The CDR3 runs 17 residues. DNA for the CDR3: TGTGCCAGCAGCAAAGAAGTTATCAGGCCAGGGTCAGATACGCAGTATTTT. Its translation is CASSKEVIRPGSDTQYF.

CDR3 amino acids: CASSQGPGGETQYF. The CDR3 DNA follows: TGCGCCAGCAGCCAAGGCCCCGGGGGGGAGACCCAGTACTTC. V and J are TRBV4-1 and TRBJ2-5; 7 bases are a match to TRBD2. The CDR3 is 14 residues long. V was pared by 1 base and J by 5 bases, with 4 bases of the junction left unmatched. Per the germline V gene, CDR1 is MGHRA and CDR2 is YSYEKL.

CDR3 protein: CSASQQGAVNEAFF. The CDR3 DNA reads TGCAGTGCTAGTCAACAGGGGGCTGTAAATGAAGCTTTCTTT. This rearrangement joins TRBV20-1 to TRBJ1-1; TRBD1 agrees at 9 bases. The CDR3 loop spans 14 amino acids. Germline assignment: CDR1 DFQATT and CDR2 SNEGSKA (reference sequence). The ends lost 3 bases at V and 7 bases at J; junction bases unmatched: 9.

This clone was detected only once. For the CDR3, the DNA is TGTGCCAGCGACTCTTCCGGGACAGGGGTGAAAGGGGGCTACACCTTC. Amino acid sequence: CASDSSGTGVKGGYTF. This chain links TRBV9 with TRBJ1-2; TRBD1 aligns across 10 bases. Germline V gene data show CDR1 as SGDLS and CDR2 as YYNGEE. V shed 7 bases, J shed 8 bases, and the junction held 17 bases outside the gene matches. The CDR3 is 16 residues long.

The chain links TRBV2 to TRBJ2-3; D is perhaps TRBD1 (5 bases). CDR1 is SNHLY, CDR2 FYNNEI, per germline. Trimming pared 8 bases from V and 4 bases from J, leaving 19 bases between. CDR3 length equals 15 residues. This CDR3 is CASEVGSGLPDTQYF. The CDR3 DNA reads TGTGCCAGCGAAGTCGGCTCAGGGTTACCAGATACGCAGTATTTT.

The chain recombines TRBV12-3 or TRBV12-4 with TRBJ2-1, with D maybe TRBD2 (6 bases). This CDR3 contains 12 residues. Trimming removed 6 bases at V and 10 bases at J, with 13 bases between. The CDR3 bases are TGTGCCAGCAGCCAATTGCGGGGAGAGCAGTTCTTC. This encodes CASSQLRGEQFF.

The chain combines TRBV7-2 with TRBJ2-5; D ambiguous. This CDR3 has 13 residues. V lost 4 bases to trimming and J lost 0 bases, with 6 bases between them. From germline, CDR1 is SGHTA and CDR2 FQGNSA. The CDR3 spells CASSSSYQETQYF. For the CDR3, the DNA is TGTGCCAGCAGCTCAAGCTACCAAGAGACCCAGTACTTC.